The 18 T cell receptor beta chains given below trace back to one sample, sequenced in a study of cytomegalovirus exposure and HLA in healthy donors. PCR amplification relied on 60 Vbeta primers (plus 13 Jbeta primers). Some clones are missing from TCRdb's copy, which holds only in-frame ones; the method was immunoSEQ multiplex PCR. The top ten clones hold over 5% of a sample with over 100,000 clones, 74% of them seen once. The sample taken for sequencing was PBMCs. These receptors were obtained from a man between 35 and 55 years old in good health and CMV-seropositive.

This clone has more than one count but fewer than ten. The chain has TRBV18 and TRBJ1-1; 8 nucleotides align to TRBD1. CDR1 is KGHSH, CDR2 LQKENI, per germline. There are 13 residues in the CDR3. With 4 bases clipped from V and 5 bases from J, the junction kept 3 bases outside the gene matches. In DNA, the CDR3 is TGTGCCAGCTCACTCGACAGGGGAACTGAAGCTTTCTTT. It codes for CASSLDRGTEAFF.

The chain links TRBV6-5 to TRBJ2-3; no reliable D call. Germline-derived CDR1 and CDR2 are MNHEY and SVGAGI. The CDR3 spans 11 residues. With 6 bases removed from V and 5 bases from J, the gap between germline ends came to 6 bases. CDR3 in DNA: TGTGCCAGCAGGGCAAGAGATACGCAGTATTTT. Translating gives CASRARDTQYF.

V and J are TRBV5-1 and TRBJ2-2, with D perhaps matching TRBD2 (6 bases). With 5 bases removed from V and 8 bases from J, the gap between germline ends came to 10 bases. Germline CDR1 SGHRS, CDR2 YFSETQ. The CDR3 contains 12 residues. The CDR3 sequence: CASREGRGELFF. The CDR3, as DNA: TGCGCCAGCAGGGAGGGCCGTGGGGAGCTGTTTTTT.

The chain is built from TRBV5-1 and TRBJ2-3, with 10 bases identical to TRBD2. CDR3 length equals 14 residues. Losses at the gene ends were 3 bases for V and 6 bases for J; bases not matched to a gene: 4. The germline V gene encodes CDR1 SGHRS and CDR2 YFSETQ. Written as DNA, the CDR3 is TGCGCCAGCAGCTGTACTAGCGGGATTGATACGCAGTATTTT. Translating gives CASSCTSGIDTQYF.

As DNA, the CDR3 is TGTGCCAGCAGCTTAGTCCGTAGCGGGGAGCTGTTTTTT. Translating gives CASSLVRSGELFF. The chain combines TRBV11-3 with TRBJ2-2; D remains ambiguous. Deletions cut 1 base from V and 7 bases from J, with 7 bases between. CDR3 length: 13 amino acids. Germline CDR1 is SGHNT and CDR2 is YENEEA.

This chain connects TRBV14 to TRBJ2-5, with 8 nucleotides matching TRBD2. Germline CDR1 and CDR2: SGHDN and FVKESK. The V gene end was trimmed by 4 bases and the J gene end by 5 bases; junction bases not matched to a gene: 9. This CDR3 has 15 amino acids. The CDR3, as DNA: TGTGCCAGCAGCCCCCGGCTAGCGGGTAGGGAGACCCAGTACTTC. Protein: CASSPRLAGRETQYF.

This clone was seen a handful of times. The genes are TRBV7-8 and TRBJ1-5; D possibly corresponds to TRBD1 (6 bases). The germline V and J ends were trimmed by 5 bases and 12 bases, with 23 bases remaining between them. Germline assignment: CDR1 SGHVS and CDR2 FQNEAQ. The length of the CDR3 is 15 residues. The CDR3: CASSPRGEGPILQHF. The CDR3 DNA reads TGTGCCAGCAGCCCCAGGGGCGAAGGCCCGATTCTCCAGCATTTT.

V and J are TRBV2 and TRBJ2-2, with 10 bases aligning to TRBD1. The CDR3 has 13 residues. In germline, CDR1 is SNHLY, CDR2 FYNNEI. Losses at the gene ends were 9 bases for V and 4 bases for J; bases not matched to a gene: 2. The CDR3 coding sequence is TGTGCCAGGGGGGACAGGGGCACCGGGGAGCTGTTTTTT. Translating gives CARGDRGTGELFF.

V gene TRBV28 combines with J gene TRBJ1-4; D is undetermined. CDR1 MDHEN and CDR2 SYDVKM come from the germline V gene. Trimming pared 7 bases from V and 10 bases from J, leaving 10 bases between. The CDR3 contains 11 residues. CDR3: CASTPGGKLFF. In DNA, the CDR3 is TGTGCCAGCACCCCGGGAGGAAAACTGTTTTTT.

This chain connects TRBV5-1 to TRBJ2-5, with a tentative D call TRBD2 (5 bases). This CDR3 is 14 amino acids long. V lost 6 bases to trimming and J lost 9 bases, with 21 bases between them. CDR1 is SGHRS, CDR2 YFSETQ, per germline. In nucleotides, the CDR3 is TGCGCCAGCACCCCGGACCTCTTTATCGGGGCCCAGTACTTC. This sequence encodes CASTPDLFIGAQYF.

CDR3 bases: TGTGCCAGCAGCTTGGGGGGAGGGATGGAGACCCAGTACTTC. It is translated as CASSLGGGMETQYF. The chain joins TRBV5-4 to TRBJ2-5; 7 bases map to TRBD2. Germline V gene sequence: CDR1 SGHNT, CDR2 YYREEE (reference sequence). V shed 0 bases, J shed 5 bases, and the junction held 4 bases outside the gene matches. The CDR3 spans 14 residues.

CDR3 sequence reads: CASSQPGQGIYEQYF. The CDR3 coding sequence is TGCGCCAGCAGCCAACCGGGACAGGGGATCTACGAGCAGTACTTC. V gene TRBV4-1 combines with J gene TRBJ2-7; 10 nucleotides agree with TRBD1. Germline V lookup: CDR1 MGHRA, CDR2 YSYEKL. V lost 2 bases, J lost 3 bases, and 4 bases stayed unmatched. This CDR3 comprises 15 residues.

Only a few counts were recorded for this clone. This rearrangement joins TRBV4-1 to TRBJ2-3; D perhaps matches TRBD2 (5 bases). V was shortened by 3 bases and J by 3 bases, with 16 bases between the two germline ends. This CDR3 region has 16 residues. CDR1 is MGHRA and CDR2 is YSYEKL in the germline V gene. This chain's CDR3 is CASSHLGLLGTDTQYF. In DNA, the CDR3 is TGCGCCAGCAGCCACCTCGGACTTCTCGGGACAGATACGCAGTATTTT.

The genes are TRBV27 and TRBJ2-7; D not resolved. CDR1 MNHEY and CDR2 SMNVEV come from the germline V gene (reference sequence). The CDR3 contains 13 residues. V was trimmed by 3 bases and J by 4 bases, leaving 10 bases between them. Written as DNA, the CDR3 is TGTGCCAGCAGTTTGTCTGTCAGGTACGAGCAGTACTTC. Its translation: CASSLSVRYEQYF.

The J gene is TRBJ2-7, the V gene TRBV9; 7 bases are shared with TRBD1. This CDR3 has 15 amino acids. Per germline, CDR1 SGDLS and CDR2 YYNGEE. The trim removed 2 bases at V and 7 bases at J, leaving 12 bases unmatched. The CDR3 sequence is CASSVDRAEGFEQYF. CDR3 nucleotide sequence: TGTGCCAGCAGCGTTGACAGGGCTGAGGGGTTTGAGCAGTACTTC.

J is TRBJ2-3 and V is TRBV27; D call uncertain. The V and J ends lost 4 bases and 0 bases respectively, with 11 bases between them. The CDR3 consists of 15 residues. Germline loops: CDR1 MNHEY, CDR2 SMNVEV (reference sequence). CDR3 DNA sequence: TGTGCCAGCAGTTCACCAGGCCTAAGCACAGATACGCAGTATTTT. Translating it yields CASSSPGLSTDTQYF.

The gene calls are TRBV7-2 and TRBJ2-7; D possibly corresponds to TRBD1 (5 bases). Germline assignment: CDR1 SGHTA and CDR2 FQGNSA. The CDR3 sequence is 14 residues long. V lost 2 bases and J 2 bases, leaving 10 bases between the germline ends. The CDR3 sequence is CASSLKGRPYEQYF. As DNA, the CDR3 is TGTGCCAGCAGCTTAAAGGGGCGTCCCTACGAGCAGTACTTC.

The rearrangement joins TRBV30 to TRBJ1-2; D perhaps matches TRBD1 (6 bases). V shed 0 bases and J shed 3 bases, with 17 bases lying between them. This CDR3 is 16 amino acids long. The germline V gene encodes CDR1 GTSNPN and CDR2 SVGIG (reference sequence). CDR3 in DNA: TGTGCCTGGAGTGTATATGGGGGGGGCGCGGACTATGGCTACACCTTC. Its translation is CAWSVYGGGADYGYTF. Filled out from reference TRBV30 and TRBJ1-2, the complete variable domain reads SQTIHQWPATLVQPVGSPLSLECTVEGTSNPNLYWYRQAAGRGLQLLFYSVGIGQISSEVPQNLSASRPQDRQFILSSKKLLLSDSGFYLCAWSVYGGGADYGYTFGSGTRLTVV.